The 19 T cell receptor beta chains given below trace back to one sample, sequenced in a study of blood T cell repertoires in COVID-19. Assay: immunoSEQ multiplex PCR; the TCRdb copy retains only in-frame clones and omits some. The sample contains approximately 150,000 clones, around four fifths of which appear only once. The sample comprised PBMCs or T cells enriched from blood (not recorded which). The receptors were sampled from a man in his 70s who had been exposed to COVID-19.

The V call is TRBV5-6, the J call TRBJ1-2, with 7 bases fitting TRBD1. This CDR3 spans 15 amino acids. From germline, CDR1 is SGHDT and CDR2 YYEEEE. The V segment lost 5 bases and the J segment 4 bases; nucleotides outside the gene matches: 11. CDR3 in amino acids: CASRPTGTAVYGYTF. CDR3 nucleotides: TGTGCCAGCAGGCCTACCGGGACAGCCGTCTATGGCTACACCTTC.

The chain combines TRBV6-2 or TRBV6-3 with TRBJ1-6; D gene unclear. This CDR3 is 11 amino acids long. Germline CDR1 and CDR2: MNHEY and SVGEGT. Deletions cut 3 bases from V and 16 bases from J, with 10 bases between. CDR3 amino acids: CASSYDSPLHF. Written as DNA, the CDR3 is TGTGCCAGCAGTTATGACTCGCCGCTCCACTTT.

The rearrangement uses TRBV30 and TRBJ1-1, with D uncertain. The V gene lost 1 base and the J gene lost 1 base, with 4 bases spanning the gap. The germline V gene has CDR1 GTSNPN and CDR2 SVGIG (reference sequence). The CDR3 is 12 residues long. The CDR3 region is CAWSGENTEAFF. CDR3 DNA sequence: TGTGCCTGGAGTGGAGAGAACACTGAAGCTTTCTTT.

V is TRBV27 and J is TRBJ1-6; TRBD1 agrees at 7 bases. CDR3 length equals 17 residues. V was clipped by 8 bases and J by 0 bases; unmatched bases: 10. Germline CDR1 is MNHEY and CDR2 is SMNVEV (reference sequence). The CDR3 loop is CASGPPGQSSYNSPLHF. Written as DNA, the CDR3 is TGTGCCAGCGGACCGCCGGGACAGAGCTCCTATAATTCACCCCTCCACTTT.

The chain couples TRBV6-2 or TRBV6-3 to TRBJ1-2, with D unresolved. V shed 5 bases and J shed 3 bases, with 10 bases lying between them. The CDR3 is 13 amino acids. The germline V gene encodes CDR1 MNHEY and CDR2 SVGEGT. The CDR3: CASSPGGYYGYTF. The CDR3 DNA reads TGTGCCAGCAGTCCGGGAGGGTACTATGGCTACACCTTC.

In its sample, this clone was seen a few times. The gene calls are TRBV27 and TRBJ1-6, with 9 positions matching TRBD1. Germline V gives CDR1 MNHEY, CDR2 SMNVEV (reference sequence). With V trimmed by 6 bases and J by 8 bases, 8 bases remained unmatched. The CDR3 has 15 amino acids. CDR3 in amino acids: CASSAGTGTYSPLHF. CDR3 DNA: TGTGCCAGCAGCGCCGGGACAGGGACTTATTCACCCCTCCACTTT.

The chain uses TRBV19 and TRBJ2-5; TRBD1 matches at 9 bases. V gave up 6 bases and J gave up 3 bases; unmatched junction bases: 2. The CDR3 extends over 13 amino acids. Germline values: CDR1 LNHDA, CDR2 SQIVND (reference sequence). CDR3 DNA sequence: TGTGCCAGTAGCGGGACAGGGAAAGAGACCCAGTACTTC. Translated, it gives CASSGTGKETQYF.

The CDR3 protein is CASSSEGAGTDTQYF. CDR3 DNA: TGTGCCAGCAGCTCAGAGGGGGCTGGCACAGATACGCAGTATTTT. This chain links TRBV9 with TRBJ2-3; 7 bases are a match to TRBD1. The CDR3 is made up of 15 amino acids. Germline V gives CDR1 SGDLS, CDR2 YYNGEE. V trimming: 4 bases; J trimming: 1 base; junction bases outside the gene matches: 6. The whole variable domain, filled in from reference TRBV9 and TRBJ2-3, reads DSGVTQTPKHLITATGQRVTLRCSPRSGDLSVYWYQQSLDQGLQFLIQYYNGEERAKGNILERFSAQQFPDLHSELNLSSLELGDSALYFCASSSEGAGTDTQYFGPGTRLTVL.

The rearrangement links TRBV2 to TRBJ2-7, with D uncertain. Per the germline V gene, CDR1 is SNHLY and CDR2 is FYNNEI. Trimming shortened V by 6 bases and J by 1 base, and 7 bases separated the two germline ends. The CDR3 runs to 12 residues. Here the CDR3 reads CASSPRSYEQYF. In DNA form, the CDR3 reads TGTGCCAGCAGCCCGCGTTCCTACGAGCAGTACTTC.

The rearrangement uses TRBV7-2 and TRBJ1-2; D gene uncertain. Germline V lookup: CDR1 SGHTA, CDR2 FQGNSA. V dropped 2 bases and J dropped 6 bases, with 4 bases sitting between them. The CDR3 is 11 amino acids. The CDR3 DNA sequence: TGTGCCAGCAGCTTACGGGATGGCTACACCTTC. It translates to CASSLRDGYTF.

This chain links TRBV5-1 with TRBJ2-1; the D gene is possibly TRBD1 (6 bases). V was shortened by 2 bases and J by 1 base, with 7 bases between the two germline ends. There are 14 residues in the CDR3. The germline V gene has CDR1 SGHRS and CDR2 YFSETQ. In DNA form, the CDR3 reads TGCGCCAGCAGCTTTGGACAGTCCTACAATGAGCAGTTCTTC. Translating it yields CASSFGQSYNEQFF.

The CDR3 protein is CASSLGSGIYEQYF. The DNA of the CDR3 is TGTGCCAGCAGCTTAGGGTCAGGGATCTACGAGCAGTACTTC. This rearrangement joins TRBV11-2 to TRBJ2-7; possible D gene TRBD1, 5 bases. This CDR3 has 14 amino acids. V was shortened by 1 base and J by 3 bases, with 10 bases between the two germline ends. Germline V lookup: CDR1 SGHAT, CDR2 FQNNGV.

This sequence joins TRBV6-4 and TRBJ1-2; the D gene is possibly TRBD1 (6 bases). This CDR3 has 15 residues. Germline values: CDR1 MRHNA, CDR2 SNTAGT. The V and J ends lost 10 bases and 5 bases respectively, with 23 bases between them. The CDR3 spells CANITSPRGRYGYTF. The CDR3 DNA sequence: TGTGCCAACATCACGTCTCCCAGGGGTCGGTATGGCTACACCTTC.

CDR3 nucleotides: TGTGCCAGCAGTTTAGTGGCAGGAAGGTGGAACACTGAAGCTTTCTTT. This codes for CASSLVAGRWNTEAFF. The rearrangement joins TRBV27 to TRBJ1-1; no clear D gene. This CDR3 is built from 16 residues. The germline CDR1 and CDR2 sequences are MNHEY and SMNVEV (reference sequence). The V gene lost 2 bases and the J gene lost 1 base, with 14 bases spanning the gap.

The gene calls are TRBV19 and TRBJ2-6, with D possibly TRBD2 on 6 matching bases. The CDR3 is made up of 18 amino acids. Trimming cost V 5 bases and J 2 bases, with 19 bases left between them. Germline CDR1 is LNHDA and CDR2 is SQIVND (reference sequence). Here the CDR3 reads CASSYFSGEAAGANVLTF. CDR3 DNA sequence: TGTGCCAGTAGTTACTTTTCTGGGGAGGCGGCTGGGGCCAACGTCCTGACTTTC. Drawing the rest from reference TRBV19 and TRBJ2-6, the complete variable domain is DGGITQSPKYLFRKEGQNVTLSCEQNLNHDAMYWYRQDPGQGLRLIYYSQIVNDFQKGDIAEGYSVSREKKESFPLTVTSAQKNPTAFYLCASSYFSGEAAGANVLTFGAGSRLTVL.

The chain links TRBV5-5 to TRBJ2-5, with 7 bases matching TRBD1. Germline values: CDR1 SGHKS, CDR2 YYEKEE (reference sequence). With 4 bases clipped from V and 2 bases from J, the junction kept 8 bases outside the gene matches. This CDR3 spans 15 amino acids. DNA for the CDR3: TGTGCCAGCAGCGGTGGGACAGCCCTTCAAGAGACCCAGTACTTC. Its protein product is CASSGGTALQETQYF.

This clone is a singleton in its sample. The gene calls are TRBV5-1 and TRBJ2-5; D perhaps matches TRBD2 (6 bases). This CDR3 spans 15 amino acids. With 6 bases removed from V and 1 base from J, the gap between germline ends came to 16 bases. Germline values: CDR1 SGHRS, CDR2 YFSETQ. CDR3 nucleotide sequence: TGCGCCAGCAAATGGGGTTTGGGGGGCCAAGAGACCCAGTACTTC. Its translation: CASKWGLGGQETQYF.

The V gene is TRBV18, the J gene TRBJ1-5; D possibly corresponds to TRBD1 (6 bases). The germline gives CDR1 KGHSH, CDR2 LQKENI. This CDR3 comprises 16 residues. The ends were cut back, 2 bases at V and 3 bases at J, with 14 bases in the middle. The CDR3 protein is CASSPKGGGTNQPQHF. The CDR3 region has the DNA TGTGCCAGCTCACCAAAAGGCGGGGGCACCAATCAGCCCCAGCATTTT.

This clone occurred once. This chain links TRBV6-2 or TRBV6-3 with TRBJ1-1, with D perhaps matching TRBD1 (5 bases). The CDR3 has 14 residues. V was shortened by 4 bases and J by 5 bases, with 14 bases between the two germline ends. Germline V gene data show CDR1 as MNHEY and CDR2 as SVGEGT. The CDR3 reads CASSFRGSKTEAFF. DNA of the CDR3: TGTGCCAGCAGTTTTAGGGGATCTAAAACTGAAGCTTTCTTT.